These 6 T cell receptor beta chains came from one sample sequenced in a study of cytomegalovirus exposure and HLA in healthy donors (TCRdb year 2017). Library preparation was by the immunoSEQ multiplex PCR assay. TCRdb mirrors the immuneACCESS table, restricted to in-frame sequences. Some clones are absent from its copies; in checked studies, under half trace to an unresolved V gene, and the reason for the others is unknown. For this sample there are about 160,000 clones; roughly 96% appear just once. More than 0.7% of the sample goes to the ten largest clones. Sequencing was carried out using PBMCs. The receptors were gathered from a woman under 30 in good health and CMV-seronegative.

The chain uses TRBV2 and TRBJ2-2; no definite D call. Germline values: CDR1 SNHLY, CDR2 FYNNEI. This CDR3 region has 16 residues. The germline V and J ends were trimmed by 8 bases and 4 bases, with 20 bases remaining between them. The CDR3 is CASLDLGITSTGELFF. CDR3 coding DNA: TGTGCCAGCCTCGACCTAGGTATAACTTCCACCGGGGAGCTGTTTTTT.

The chain combines TRBV27 with TRBJ1-6, with 8 positions matching TRBD1. After removal of 11 bases from V and 7 bases from J, the junction contained 4 bases not matched to a gene. The CDR3 is 12 amino acids. Germline V gives CDR1 MNHEY, CDR2 SMNVEV (reference sequence). The CDR3 is CARGTGNSPLHF. Here the CDR3 DNA reads TGTGCCCGGGGGACAGGAAATTCACCCCTCCACTTT.

The genes are TRBV5-1 and TRBJ1-5; the D gene is possibly TRBD1 (6 bases). Trimming stripped 0 bases from V and 4 bases from J, with 8 bases between. The germline gives CDR1 SGHRS, CDR2 YFSETQ. The length of the CDR3 is 14 residues. CDR3 region: CASSLEGQNQPQHF. The CDR3 nucleotides are TGCGCCAGCAGCTTGGAAGGACAGAATCAGCCCCAGCATTTT.

V is TRBV2 and J is TRBJ1-2; 7 bases map to TRBD1. Germline loops: CDR1 SNHLY, CDR2 FYNNEI. This CDR3 spans 11 amino acids. The V and J ends lost 6 bases and 7 bases, in that order; junction bases with no gene match: 2. The DNA of the CDR3 is TGTGCCAGCAGGACAGGGTTTGGCTACACCTTC. This translates into CASRTGFGYTF.

V and J are TRBV10-3 and TRBJ2-7; 8 bases fit TRBD1. From germline, CDR1 is ENHRY and CDR2 SYGVKD. Trimming took 2 bases from V and 0 from J; bases not matched to a gene: 3. The CDR3 has 15 residues. The CDR3 is CAISERGQGSYEQYF. In DNA, the CDR3 is TGTGCCATCAGTGAGCGTGGACAGGGCTCCTACGAGCAGTACTTC.

The genes are TRBV7-9 and TRBJ2-1; TRBD2 matches at 12 bases. V was clipped by 3 bases and J by 13 bases; unmatched bases: 4. This CDR3 comprises 13 residues. Germline V CDR1 and CDR2: SEHNR, FQNEAQ (reference sequence). CDR3 DNA sequence: TGTGCCAGCAGCTTTACTAGCGGGGGGTACCAGTTCTTC. This codes for CASSFTSGGYQFF.